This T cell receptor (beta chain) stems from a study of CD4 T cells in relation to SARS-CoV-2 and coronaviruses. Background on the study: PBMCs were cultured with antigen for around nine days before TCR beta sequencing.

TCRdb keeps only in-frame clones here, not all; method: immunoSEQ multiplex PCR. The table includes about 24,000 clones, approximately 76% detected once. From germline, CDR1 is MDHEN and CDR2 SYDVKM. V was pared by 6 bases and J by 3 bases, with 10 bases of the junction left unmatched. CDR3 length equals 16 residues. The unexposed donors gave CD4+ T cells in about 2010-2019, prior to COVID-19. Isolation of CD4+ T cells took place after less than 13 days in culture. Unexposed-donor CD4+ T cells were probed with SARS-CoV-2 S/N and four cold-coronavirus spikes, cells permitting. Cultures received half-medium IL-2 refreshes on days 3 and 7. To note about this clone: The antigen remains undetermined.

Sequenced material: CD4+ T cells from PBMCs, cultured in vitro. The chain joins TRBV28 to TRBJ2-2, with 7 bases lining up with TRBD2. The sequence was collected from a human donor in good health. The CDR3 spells CASRVTSAIDTGELFF. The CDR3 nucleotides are TGTGCCAGCAGGGTCACTAGCGCCATTGACACCGGGGAGCTGTTTTTT.